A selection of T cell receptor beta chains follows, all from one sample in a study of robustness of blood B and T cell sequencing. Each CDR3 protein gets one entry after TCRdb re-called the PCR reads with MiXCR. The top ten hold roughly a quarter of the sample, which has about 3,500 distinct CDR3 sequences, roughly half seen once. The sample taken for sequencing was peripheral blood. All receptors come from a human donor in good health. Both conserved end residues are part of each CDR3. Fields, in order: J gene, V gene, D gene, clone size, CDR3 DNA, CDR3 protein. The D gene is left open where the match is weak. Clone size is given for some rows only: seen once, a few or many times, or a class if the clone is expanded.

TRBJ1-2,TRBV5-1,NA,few,TGCGCCAGCAGCTTGTCGGCAGGGAACTATGGCTACACCTTC,CASSLSAGNYGYTF
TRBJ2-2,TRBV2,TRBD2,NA,TGTGCCAGCAGTGGGACTAGCACCGGGGAGCTGTTTTTT,CASSGTSTGELFF
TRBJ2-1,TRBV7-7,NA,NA,TGTGCCAGCAGCCTAGATCCGACTGCTACCAATGAGCAGTTCTTC,CASSLDPTATNEQFF
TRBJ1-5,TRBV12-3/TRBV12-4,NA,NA,TGTGCCAGCAGTTTAGTGGGCAGGGAGAATCAGCCCCAGCATTTT,CASSLVGRENQPQHF
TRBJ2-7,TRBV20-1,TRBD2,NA,TGCAGTGCTAGAAATCCCTCAGCGGGGGGGCTCTACGAGCAGTACTTC,CSARNPSAGGLYEQYF
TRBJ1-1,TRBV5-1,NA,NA,TGCGCCAGCAGCGACCAAACAGGGTTTGACACTGAAGCTTTCTTT,CASSDQTGFDTEAFF
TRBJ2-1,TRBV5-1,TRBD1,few,TGCGCCAGCAGCCCCCCCCTTGGGACAGGGTTTCTTAATGAGCAGTTCTTC,CASSPPLGTGFLNEQFF
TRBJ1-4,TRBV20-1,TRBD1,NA,TGCAGTGCCAGGGGGGACTCTGGGGAAAAACTGTTTTTT,CSARGDSGEKLFF
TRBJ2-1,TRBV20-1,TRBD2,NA,TGCAGTGCTAGAGATCCGGCGCGAGCGGGGGGGCGGGATGAGCAGTTCTTC,CSARDPARAGGRDEQFF
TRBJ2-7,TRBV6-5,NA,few,TGTGCCAGCAGTTACCAGGGGGGGCCGTCGGGAGAGCAGTACTTC,CASSYQGGPSGEQYF
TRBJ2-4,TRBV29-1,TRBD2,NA,TGCAGCGTTGAAGGCGGGGGTAGGGGCAAAAACATTCAGTACTTC,CSVEGGGRGKNIQYF
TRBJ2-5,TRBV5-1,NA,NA,TGCGCCAGCAGCTTATCGGTTGGCGAGAAGACCCAGTACTTC,CASSLSVGEKTQYF
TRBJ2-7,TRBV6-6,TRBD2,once,TGTGCCAGCACCCACACAGCGGGGAGCTCCTACGAGCAGTACTTC,CASTHTAGSSYEQYF
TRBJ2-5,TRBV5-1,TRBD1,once,TGCGCCAGCAGCTCGGGGACAGGGTACCAAGAGACCCAGTACTTC,CASSSGTGYQETQYF
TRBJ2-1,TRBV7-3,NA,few,TGTGCCAGCAGCTTAGGGCTTAATGAGCAGTTCTTC,CASSLGLNEQFF
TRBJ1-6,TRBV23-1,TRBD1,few,TGCGCCAGTCAACATCAGGGGGGGAATTCACCCCTCCACTTT,CASQHQGGNSPLHF
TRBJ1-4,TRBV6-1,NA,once,TGTGCCAGCAGTGGCACGTTCAGCGGTGAAAAACTGTTTTTT,CASSGTFSGEKLFF
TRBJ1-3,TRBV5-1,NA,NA,TGCGCCAGCAGCTTGGAGGCGCAAACCTCTGGAAACACCATATATTTT,CASSLEAQTSGNTIYF
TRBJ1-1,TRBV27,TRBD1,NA,TGTGCCAGCAGTTCACAGGGGGCGAAATGGGTCACTGAAGCTTTCTTT,CASSSQGAKWVTEAFF
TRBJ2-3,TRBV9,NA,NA,TGTGCCAGCGCTCGGGGGACAGATACGCAGTATTTT,CASARGTDTQYF
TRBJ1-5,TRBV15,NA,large,TGTGCCACCAGCAGAGTCGGCAGGATGTATAGCAATCAGCCCCAGCATTTT,CATSRVGRMYSNQPQHF
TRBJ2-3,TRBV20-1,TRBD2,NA,TGCAGTGCTAGTACCGCGGGTGCGGCGGGGGAGTACACAGATACGCAGTATTTT,CSASTAGAAGEYTDTQYF
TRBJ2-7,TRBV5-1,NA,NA,TGCGCCAGCAATCAGGAGGGGAGCTACGAGCAGTACTTC,CASNQEGSYEQYF
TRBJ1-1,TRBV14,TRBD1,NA,TGTGCCAGCAGCCAAAAATGGACAGGACGAATGAACACTGAAGCTTTCTTT,CASSQKWTGRMNTEAFF
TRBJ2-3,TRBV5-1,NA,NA,TGCGCCAGCAGCTCGCTCGCGGGGGCCTACACAGATACGCAGTATTTT,CASSSLAGAYTDTQYF
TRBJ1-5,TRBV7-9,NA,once,TGTGCCAGCAGCTTAGCTGAAGGTCAGCCCCAGCATTTT,CASSLAEGQPQHF
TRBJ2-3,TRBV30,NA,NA,TGTGCCTGGAGTGCCGGGGCGACAGATACGCAGTATTTT,CAWSAGATDTQYF
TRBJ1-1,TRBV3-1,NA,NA,TGTGCCAGCGGAGGAAAGGGACAGAACACTGAAGCTTTCTTT,CASGGKGQNTEAFF
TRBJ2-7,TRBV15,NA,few,TGTGCCACCAGCAGATCGGGGGGGACAGACGGATACGAGCAGTACTTC,CATSRSGGTDGYEQYF
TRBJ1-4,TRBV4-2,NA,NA,TGTGCCAGCAGCCAACCCGGAGCGCTTAATGAAAAACTGTTTTTT,CASSQPGALNEKLFF
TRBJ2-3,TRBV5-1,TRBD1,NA,TGCGCCAGCAGCTTACAGGGGCCGGCAGATACGCAGTATTTT,CASSLQGPADTQYF
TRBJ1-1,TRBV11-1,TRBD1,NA,TGTGCCAGCAGCAATACGGGACAGGCGGCCGAAGCTTTCTTT,CASSNTGQAAEAFF
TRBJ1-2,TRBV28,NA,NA,TGTGCCAGCTCACACGTCCGGGCAGATGTCCCCTATGGCTACACCTTC,CASSHVRADVPYGYTF
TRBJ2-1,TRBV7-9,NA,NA,TGTGCCAGCAGCCTATGGAATGAGCAGTTCTTC,CASSLWNEQFF
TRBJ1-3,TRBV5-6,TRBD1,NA,TGTGCCAGCAGCTTTCAATCACAGGGGCCGGACACCATATATTTT,CASSFQSQGPDTIYF
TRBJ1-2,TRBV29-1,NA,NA,TGCAGCGTTGAAGATCAAGGGGCAGGCTATGGCTACACCTTC,CSVEDQGAGYGYTF
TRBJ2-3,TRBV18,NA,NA,TGTGCCAGCTCACCGAGAACAGATACGCAGTATTTT,CASSPRTDTQYF
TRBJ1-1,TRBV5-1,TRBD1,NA,TGCGCCAGCAGCCGGGCAGGGGGGGACACTGAAGCTTTCTTT,CASSRAGGDTEAFF
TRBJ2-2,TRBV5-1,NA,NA,TGCGCCAGCAGCTTGGCAGATCCCGGGGAGCTGTTTTTT,CASSLADPGELFF
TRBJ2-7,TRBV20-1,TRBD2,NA,TGCAGTGCCCCCGGGACTAGCAGTCGCGACGAGCAGTACTTC,CSAPGTSSRDEQYF